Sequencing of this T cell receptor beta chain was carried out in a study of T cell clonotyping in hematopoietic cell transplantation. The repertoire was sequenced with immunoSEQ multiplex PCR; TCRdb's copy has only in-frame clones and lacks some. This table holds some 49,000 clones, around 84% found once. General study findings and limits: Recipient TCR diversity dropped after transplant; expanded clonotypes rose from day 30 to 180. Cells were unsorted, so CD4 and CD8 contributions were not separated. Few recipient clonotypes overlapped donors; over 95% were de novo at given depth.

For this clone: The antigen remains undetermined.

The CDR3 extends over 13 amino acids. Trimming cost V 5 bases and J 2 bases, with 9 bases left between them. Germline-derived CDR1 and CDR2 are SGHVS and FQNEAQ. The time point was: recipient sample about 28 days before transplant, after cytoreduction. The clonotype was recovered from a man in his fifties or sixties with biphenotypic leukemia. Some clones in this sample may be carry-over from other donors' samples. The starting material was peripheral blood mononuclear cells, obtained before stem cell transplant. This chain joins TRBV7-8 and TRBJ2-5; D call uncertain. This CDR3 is CASSEYPQETQYF. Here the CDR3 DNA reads TGTGCCAGCAGCGAATATCCTCAAGAGACCCAGTACTTC. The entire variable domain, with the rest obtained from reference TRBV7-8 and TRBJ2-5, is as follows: GAGVSQSPRYKVAKRGQDVALRCDPISGHVSLFWYQQALGQGPEFLTYFQNEAQLDKSGLPSDRFFAERPEGSVSTLKIQRTQQEDSAVYLCASSEYPQETQYFGPGTRLLVL.